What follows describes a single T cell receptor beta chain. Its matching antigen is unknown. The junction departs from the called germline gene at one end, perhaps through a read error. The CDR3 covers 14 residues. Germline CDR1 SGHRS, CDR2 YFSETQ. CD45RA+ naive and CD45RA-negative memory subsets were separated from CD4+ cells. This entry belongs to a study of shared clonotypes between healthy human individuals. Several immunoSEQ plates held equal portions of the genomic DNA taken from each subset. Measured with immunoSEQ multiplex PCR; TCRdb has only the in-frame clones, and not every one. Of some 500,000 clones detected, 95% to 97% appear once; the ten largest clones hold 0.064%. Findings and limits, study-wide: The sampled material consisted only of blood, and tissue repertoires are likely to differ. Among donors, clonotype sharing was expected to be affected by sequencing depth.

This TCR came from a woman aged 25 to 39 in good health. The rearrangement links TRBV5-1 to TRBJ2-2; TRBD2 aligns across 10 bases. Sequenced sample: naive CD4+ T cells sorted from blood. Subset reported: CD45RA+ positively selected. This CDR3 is CASTLTSGTGELFF. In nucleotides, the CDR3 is TGCGCCAGCACCTTGACTAGCGGGACCGGGGAGCTGTTTTTT.